This T cell receptor beta chain emerged from a study of T cell repertoires in cytomegalovirus infection. Study as a whole: Recently identified HLA-C-restricted and well-studied HLA-B-restricted CMV epitopes were used. Indications came from public TCR beta signatures; they pointed to CMV infection and to a matching HLA type.

TCRdb processed the reads anew with MiXCR; each CDR3 protein has one entry. The sample holds roughly 920,000 distinct CDR3 sequences, roughly 31% seen once. Study-level results: CMV-specific HLA-C-restricted TCR beta clonotypes dominated the ex vivo response. Carriage of CMV together with the relevant HLA was identifiable through cumulative public TCR beta family frequency.

The V segment lost 10 bases and the J segment 4 bases; nucleotides outside the gene matches: 4. Per germline, CDR1 SGHVS and CDR2 FNYEAQ. CDR3 length equals 13 residues. This clonotype was observed a few times. Its specificity is not known. This chain joins TRBV7-6 and TRBJ1-4, with 9 bases lining up with TRBD1. The sequencing used cultured CD8+ T cells from PBMCs, collected from culture after CMV antigen stimulation. The TCR sequence derives from a human donor in good health (CMV status not recorded). Some clones in this sample may be carry-over from other donors' samples. CDR3 sequence reads: CATQGQGNEKLFF. As DNA, the CDR3 is TGTGCCACCCAGGGACAGGGTAATGAAAAACTGTTTTTT. The variable domain in full, completed from reference TRBV7-6 and TRBJ1-4, reads GAGVSQSPRYKVTKRGQDVALRCDPISGHVSLYWYRQALGQGPEFLTYFNYEAQQDKSGLPNDRFSAERPEGSISTLTIQRTEQRDSAMYRCATQGQGNEKLFFGSGTQLSVL.